Below are 4 T cell receptor beta chains sequenced from a single sample in a study of shared clonotypes between healthy human individuals. Assay used: immunoSEQ multiplex PCR; TCRdb lists only in-frame clones, some missing. The data hold under 1,900,000 clones, with approximately 98.5% observed a single time. The sequencing sample was made of naive CD4+ T cells sorted from blood. Noted subset: CD45RA+ positively selected. The receptors derive from a man aged 30 to 39 in good health.

This chain joins TRBV25-1 and TRBJ2-1; perhaps TRBD2 as D (5 bases). The CDR3 extends over 14 amino acids. Trimming cost V 4 bases and J 10 bases, with 17 bases left between them. Per germline, CDR1 MGHDK and CDR2 SYGVNS. The DNA of the CDR3 is TGTGCCAGCAGTGGAGGTGGGCTAGCTCAAGAGCAGTTCTTC. Its translation is CASSGGGLAQEQFF.

V gene TRBV7-9 combines with J gene TRBJ2-1; no clear D. CDR1 is SEHNR, CDR2 FQNEAQ, per germline (reference sequence). This CDR3 spans 17 amino acids. V was trimmed by 3 bases and J by 3 bases, leaving 18 bases between them. CDR3 sequence: CASSFLSLEVIYNEQFF. DNA for the CDR3: TGTGCCAGCAGCTTTCTCAGCCTAGAGGTTATCTACAATGAGCAGTTCTTC. Full variable domain (rest looked up from reference TRBV7-9 and TRBJ2-1): DTGVSQNPRHKITKRGQNVTFRCDPISEHNRLYWYRQTLGQGPEFLTYFQNEAQLEKSRLLSDRFSAERPKGSFSTLEIQRTEQGDSAMYLCASSFLSLEVIYNEQFFGPGTRLTVL.

CDR3 sequence (DNA): TGTGCCAGCAGTTTATCCCTAGGACTCTCACAGCAGTACTTC. Protein product: CASSLSLGLSQQYF. The chain couples TRBV27 to TRBJ2-7; D is possibly TRBD2 (5 bases). Germline lookup yields CDR1 MNHEY and CDR2 SMNVEV (reference sequence). The CDR3 is made up of 14 amino acids. V shed 0 bases and J shed 8 bases, with 14 bases lying between them.

The chain is built from TRBV14 and TRBJ2-3; 11 nucleotides agree with TRBD2. CDR1 is SGHDN and CDR2 is FVKESK in the germline V gene. V was clipped by 1 base and J by 10 bases; unmatched bases: 7. The CDR3 consists of 15 residues. The CDR3 region has the DNA TGTGCCAGCAGCCAAGGACTAGCGGGGCCGCGGCCGCAGTATTTT. Protein product: CASSQGLAGPRPQYF.